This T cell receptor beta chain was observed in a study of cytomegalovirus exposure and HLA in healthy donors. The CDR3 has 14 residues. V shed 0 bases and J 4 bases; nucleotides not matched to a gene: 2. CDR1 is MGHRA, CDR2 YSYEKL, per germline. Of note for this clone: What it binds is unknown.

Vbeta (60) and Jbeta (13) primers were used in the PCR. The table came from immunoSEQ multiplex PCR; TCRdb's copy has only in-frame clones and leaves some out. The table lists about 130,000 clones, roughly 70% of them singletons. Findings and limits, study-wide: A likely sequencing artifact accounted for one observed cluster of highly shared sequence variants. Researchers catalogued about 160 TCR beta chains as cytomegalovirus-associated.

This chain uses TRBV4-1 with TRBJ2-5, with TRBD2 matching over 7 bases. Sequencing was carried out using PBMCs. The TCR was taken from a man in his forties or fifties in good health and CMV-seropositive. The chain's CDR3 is CASSQETSRETQYF. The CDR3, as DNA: TGCGCCAGCAGCCAAGAGACTAGCAGAGAGACCCAGTACTTC.